This TCR beta chain was sequenced during a study of blood T cells in healthy people across ages. Germline CDR1 reads DFQATT; CDR2 reads SNEGSKA (reference sequence). J lost 7 bases, V lost 2 bases, and 3 bases had no gene match. The CDR3 extends over 12 amino acids. This clonotype has more than one count but fewer than ten. The second PCR ran roughly 6 to 11 cycles with a sample-barcoded 5' primer and J-beta primers. TCRdb re-derived calls from the 5' RACE reads in MiXCR, one entry per CDR3 protein. The data show around 1,600,000 distinct CDR3 sequences, under 55% seen once. J is TRBJ1-1 and V is TRBV20-1, with 8 bases fitting TRBD1. The receptor's source is a woman aged 18 to 35 in good health. Material for sequencing was blood. CDR3 coding DNA: TGCAGTGCTAGAATAGACAGGGGTGAAGCTTTCTTT. Translation gives CSARIDRGEAFF.